This T cell receptor beta chain was obtained from a study of somatic mutations in cytotoxic T cells in rheumatoid arthritis. Across the whole study: Blood from the patient (approximately 30 ml EDTA) was drawn right after diagnosis, pretreatment.

Sequencing used immunoSEQ multiplex PCR; TCRdb keeps in-frame clones, though not all of them. The repertoire holds tens of thousands of clones, approximately 84% seen once, with approximately 11% in the top ten. Details on this clone: The antigen remains unidentified. At one of its ends the junction is not consistent with the germline gene, which may arise from a read error.

Whole-study results and caveats: Of the expanded CD8+ clones, the antigen targets were not known.

Material for sequencing was CD8+ T cells sorted from blood. The TCR sequence derives from an adult with rheumatoid arthritis.

CDR3 in amino acids: CASSFGGGETDTQYF. DNA of the CDR3: TGTGCTAGCAGCTTCGGGGGGGGAGAGACAGATACGCAGTATTTT. The V and J genes are TRBV7-7 and TRBJ2-3, with 8 bases matching TRBD2. This CDR3 has 15 amino acids. CDR1 SSHAT and CDR2 FNYEAQ come from the germline V gene (reference sequence).